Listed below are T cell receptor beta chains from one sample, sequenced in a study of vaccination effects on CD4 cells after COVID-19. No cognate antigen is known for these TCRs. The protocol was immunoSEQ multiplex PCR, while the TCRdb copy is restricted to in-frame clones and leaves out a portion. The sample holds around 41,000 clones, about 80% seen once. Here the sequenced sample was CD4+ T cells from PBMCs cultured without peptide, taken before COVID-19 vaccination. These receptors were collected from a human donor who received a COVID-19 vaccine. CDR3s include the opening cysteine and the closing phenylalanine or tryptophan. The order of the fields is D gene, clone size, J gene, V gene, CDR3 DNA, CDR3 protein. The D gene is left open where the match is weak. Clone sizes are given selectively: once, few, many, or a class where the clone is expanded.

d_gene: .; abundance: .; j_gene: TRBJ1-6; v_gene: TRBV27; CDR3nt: TGTGCCAGCAGTTCACCAGGTGGACCTTTTGATTCACCCCTCCACTTT; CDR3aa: CASSSPGGPFDSPLHF
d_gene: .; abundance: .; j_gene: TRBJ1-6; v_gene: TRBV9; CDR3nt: TGTGCCAGCAGCCTAGGTGCAGGGGCTCTGAGGAATTCACCCCTCCACTTT; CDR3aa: CASSLGAGALRNSPLHF
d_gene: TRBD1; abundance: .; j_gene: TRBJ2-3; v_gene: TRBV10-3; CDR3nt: TGTGCCATCAGCCCAGGGGGCGCGGGAGATACGCAGTATTTT; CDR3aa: CAISPGGAGDTQYF
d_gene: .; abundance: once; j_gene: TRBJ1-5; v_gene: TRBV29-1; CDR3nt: TGCAGCGTTGGGAGGGCTAATCAGCCCCAGCATTTT; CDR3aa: CSVGRANQPQHF
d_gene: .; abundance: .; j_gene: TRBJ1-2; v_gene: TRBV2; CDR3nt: TGTGCCAGCAGTCCGGACCAAAACTATGGCTACACCTTC; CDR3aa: CASSPDQNYGYTF
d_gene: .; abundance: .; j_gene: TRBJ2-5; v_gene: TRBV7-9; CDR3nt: TGTGCCAGCAGCCCAGGGTCAGTTCAACAAGAGACCCAGTACTTC; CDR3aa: CASSPGSVQQETQYF
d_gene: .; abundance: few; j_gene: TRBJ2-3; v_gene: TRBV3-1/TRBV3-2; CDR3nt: TGTGCCAGCAGACTCGGTCGGGGGCTGGGCACAGATACGCAGTATTTT; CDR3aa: CASRLGRGLGTDTQYF
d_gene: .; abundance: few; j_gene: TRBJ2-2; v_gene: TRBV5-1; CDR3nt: TGCGCCAGCAGCTCCGGGGGTTCAAACACCGGGGAGCTGTTTTTT; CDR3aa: CASSSGGSNTGELFF
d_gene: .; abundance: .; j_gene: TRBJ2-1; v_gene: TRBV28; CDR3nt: TGTGCCAGCTGTCCGCTTTCAGGGAGAGGACCCTACAATGAGCAGTTCTTC; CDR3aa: CASCPLSGRGPYNEQFF
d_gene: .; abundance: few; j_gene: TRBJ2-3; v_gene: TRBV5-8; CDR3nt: TGTGCCAGCCCCTTTCCCCCGGGTATAAGCACAGATACGCAGTATTTT; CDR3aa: CASPFPPGISTDTQYF
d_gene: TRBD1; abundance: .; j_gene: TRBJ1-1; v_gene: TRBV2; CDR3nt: TGTGCCAGCAGCTTCGGGACAGGGGGCCACTGGAACACTGAAGCTTTCTTT; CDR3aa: CASSFGTGGHWNTEAFF
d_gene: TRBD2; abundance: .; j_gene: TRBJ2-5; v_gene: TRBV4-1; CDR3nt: TGCGCCAGCAGCTCACGTGGAGCGGGGGGAGAGACCCAGTACTTC; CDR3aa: CASSSRGAGGETQYF
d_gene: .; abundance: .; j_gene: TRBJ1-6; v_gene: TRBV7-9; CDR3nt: TGTGCCAGCAGCTTTAGGAAGGGGCAGGGGAGCTCCTATAATTCACCCCTCCACTTT; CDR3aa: CASSFRKGQGSSYNSPLHF
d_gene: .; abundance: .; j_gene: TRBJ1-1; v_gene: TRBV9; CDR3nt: TGTGCCAGCAGCCACCCGACATTCGGGAACACTGAAGCTTTCTTT; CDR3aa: CASSHPTFGNTEAFF
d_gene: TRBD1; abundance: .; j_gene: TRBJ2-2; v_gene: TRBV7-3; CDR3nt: TGTGCCAGCAGCTTAAAGGGGACAGGGATACATCAAGCGAACACCGGGGAGCTGTTTTTT; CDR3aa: CASSLKGTGIHQANTGELFF
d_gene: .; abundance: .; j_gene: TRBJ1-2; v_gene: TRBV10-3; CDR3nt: TGTGCCATCAGTGAGGAGCCGGACTATGGCTACACCTTC; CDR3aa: CAISEEPDYGYTF
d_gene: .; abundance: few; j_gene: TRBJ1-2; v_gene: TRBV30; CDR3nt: TGTGCCTGGAAGCTGGAAAGGTCGGGTGGCTACACCTTC; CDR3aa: CAWKLERSGGYTF
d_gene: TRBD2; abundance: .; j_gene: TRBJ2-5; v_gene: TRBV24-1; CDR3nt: TGTGCCACCAGTGATCCCGGGACTAGCGGGGAGACCCAGTACTTC; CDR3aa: CATSDPGTSGETQYF
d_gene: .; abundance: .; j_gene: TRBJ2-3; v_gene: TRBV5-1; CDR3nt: TGCGCCAGCAGCTTGTCGGGGCAGGGTGGTGATACGCAGTATTTT; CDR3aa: CASSLSGQGGDTQYF
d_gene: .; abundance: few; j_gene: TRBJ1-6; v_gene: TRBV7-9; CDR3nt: TGTGCCAGCAGCTTAAGAGGGACACCGAGCTCCTATAATTCACCCCTCCACTTT; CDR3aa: CASSLRGTPSSYNSPLHF
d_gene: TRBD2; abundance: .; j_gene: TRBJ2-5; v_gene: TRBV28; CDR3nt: TGTGCCAGCAGCCTGATGGGGGGGTGGACCCAGTACTTC; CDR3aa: CASSLMGGWTQYF
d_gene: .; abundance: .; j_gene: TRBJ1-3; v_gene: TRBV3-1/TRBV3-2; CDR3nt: TGTGCCAGCAGCCAAGCTCAGGAGACAACCATATATTTT; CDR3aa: CASSQAQETTIYF
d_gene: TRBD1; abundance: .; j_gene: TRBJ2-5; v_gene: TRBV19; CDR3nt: TGTGCCAGTAGTAGTCCCGGGACAGGGCTCGGGGAGACCCAGTACTTC; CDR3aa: CASSSPGTGLGETQYF
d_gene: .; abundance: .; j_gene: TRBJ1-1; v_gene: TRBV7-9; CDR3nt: TGTGCCAGCAGCTTTGACGGGGTCCGGGGTGAAGCTTTCTTT; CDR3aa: CASSFDGVRGEAFF
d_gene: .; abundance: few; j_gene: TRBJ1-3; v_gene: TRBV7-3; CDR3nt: TGTGCCAGCAGCTTAACGGGCAGCGGAAACACCATATATTTT; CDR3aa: CASSLTGSGNTIYF
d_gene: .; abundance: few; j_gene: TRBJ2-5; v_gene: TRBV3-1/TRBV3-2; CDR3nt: TGTGCCAGCAGCCACAGACGGGGACTCCTGGGGGAGACCCAGTACTTC; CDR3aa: CASSHRRGLLGETQYF
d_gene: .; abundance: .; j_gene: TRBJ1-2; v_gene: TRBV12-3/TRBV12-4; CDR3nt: TGTGCCAGCAGCAGACAGTACGATGGCTACACCTTC; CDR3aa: CASSRQYDGYTF
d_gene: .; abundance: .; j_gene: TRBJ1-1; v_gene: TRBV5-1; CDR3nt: TGCGCCAGCAGCGGGGCTACAGGGAATCGGGAAGCTTTCTTT; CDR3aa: CASSGATGNREAFF
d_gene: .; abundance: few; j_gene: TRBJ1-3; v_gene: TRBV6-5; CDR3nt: TGTGCCAGTCGAATTGACAGTGGAGGTGGAAACACCATATATTTT; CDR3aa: CASRIDSGGGNTIYF
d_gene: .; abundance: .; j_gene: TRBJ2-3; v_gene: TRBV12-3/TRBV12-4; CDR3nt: TGTGCCAGCAGGAATCAGGGGGGTGATACGCAGTATTTT; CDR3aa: CASRNQGGDTQYF
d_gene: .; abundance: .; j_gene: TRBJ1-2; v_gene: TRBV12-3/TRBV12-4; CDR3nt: TGTGCCAGCAGTTTAGATGGCGGGGGGAGCTACACCTTC; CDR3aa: CASSLDGGGSYTF
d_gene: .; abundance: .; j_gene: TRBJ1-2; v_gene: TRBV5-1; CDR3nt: TGCGCCAGCAGCCCGACAGAGAACTATGGCTACACCTTC; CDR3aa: CASSPTENYGYTF